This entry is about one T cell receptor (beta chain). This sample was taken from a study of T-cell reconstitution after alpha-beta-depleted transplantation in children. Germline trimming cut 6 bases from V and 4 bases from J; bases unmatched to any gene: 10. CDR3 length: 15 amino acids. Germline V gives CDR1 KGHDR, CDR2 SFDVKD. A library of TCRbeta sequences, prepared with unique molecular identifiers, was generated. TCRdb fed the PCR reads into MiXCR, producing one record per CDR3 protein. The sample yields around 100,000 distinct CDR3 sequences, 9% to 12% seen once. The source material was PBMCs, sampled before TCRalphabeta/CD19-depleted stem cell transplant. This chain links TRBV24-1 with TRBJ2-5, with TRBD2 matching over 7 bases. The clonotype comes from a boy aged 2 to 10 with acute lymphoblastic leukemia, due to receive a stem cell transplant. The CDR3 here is CATSQSGAWGETQYF. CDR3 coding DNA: TGTGCCACCAGTCAGAGCGGGGCGTGGGGAGAGACCCAGTACTTC.